The clone carrying this TCR beta chain was observed a single time. The antigen remains undetermined. Sequencing used immunoSEQ multiplex PCR; TCRdb keeps in-frame clones, though not all of them. The sample yields around 450,000 clones, nearly 90% seen once. Specified treatment: 15 to 20 received Ad26.COV2.S at low or high dose, single or two shots; about 5 received placebo; per-sample allocation not given. Repertoires come from day 63 after the first vaccine or placebo injection. Its platform was an Ad26 vector, and its expressed antigen was Wuhan-strain SARS-CoV-2 spike. These data come from a study of Ad26.COV2.S vaccination and SARS-CoV-2 variants. Study background: Enrolled in COV1001, the donor was in the Ad26.COV2.S trial arm, which received the vaccine. Intramuscularly, Ad26.COV2.S was given either once or twice, 56 days apart.

The study's findings and limits: Considerable breadth of spike-specific CD8+ and CD4+ T cell responses has reportedly been documented following vaccination.

The CDR3 spans 12 residues. V shed 0 bases and J shed 8 bases, with 5 bases lying between them. Germline CDR1 reads LNHDA; CDR2 reads SQIVND (reference sequence). This TCR came from a person between 18 and 65 years old who received the Ad26.COV2.S COVID-19 vaccine or a placebo. Material: peripheral blood, obtained in a trial of Ad26.COV2.S vaccine versus placebo. The chain employs TRBV19 and TRBJ2-1; D is ambiguous. CDR3 in amino acids: CASSIEGYEQFF. CDR3 DNA sequence: TGTGCCAGTAGTATAGAGGGGTATGAGCAGTTCTTC.